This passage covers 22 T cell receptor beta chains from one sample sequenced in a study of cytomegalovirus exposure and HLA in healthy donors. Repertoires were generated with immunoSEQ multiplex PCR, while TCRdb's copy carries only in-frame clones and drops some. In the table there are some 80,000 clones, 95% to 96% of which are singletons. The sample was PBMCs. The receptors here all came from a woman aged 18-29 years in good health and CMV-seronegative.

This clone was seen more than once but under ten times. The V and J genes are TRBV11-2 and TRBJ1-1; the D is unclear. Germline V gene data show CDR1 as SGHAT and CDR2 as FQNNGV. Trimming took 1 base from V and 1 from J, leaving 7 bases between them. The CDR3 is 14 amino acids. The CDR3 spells CASSLGGRNTEAFF. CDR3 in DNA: TGTGCCAGCAGCTTAGGAGGCAGGAACACTGAAGCTTTCTTT.

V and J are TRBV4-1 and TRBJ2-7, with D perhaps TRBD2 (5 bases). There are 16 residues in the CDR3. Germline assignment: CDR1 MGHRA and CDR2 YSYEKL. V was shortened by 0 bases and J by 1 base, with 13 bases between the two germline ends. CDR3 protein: CASSQENVGLSYEQYF. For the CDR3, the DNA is TGCGCCAGCAGCCAAGAGAACGTCGGACTTTCCTACGAGCAGTACTTC.

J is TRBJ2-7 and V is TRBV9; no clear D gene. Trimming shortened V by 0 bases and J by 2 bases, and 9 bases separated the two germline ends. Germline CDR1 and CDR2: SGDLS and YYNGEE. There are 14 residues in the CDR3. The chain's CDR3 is CASSVDLGTYEQYF. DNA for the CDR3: TGTGCCAGCAGCGTAGATCTAGGAACCTACGAGCAGTACTTC. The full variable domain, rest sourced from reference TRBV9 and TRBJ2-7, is DSGVTQTPKHLITATGQRVTLRCSPRSGDLSVYWYQQSLDQGLQFLIQYYNGEERAKGNILERFSAQQFPDLHSELNLSSLELGDSALYFCASSVDLGTYEQYFGPGTRLTVT.

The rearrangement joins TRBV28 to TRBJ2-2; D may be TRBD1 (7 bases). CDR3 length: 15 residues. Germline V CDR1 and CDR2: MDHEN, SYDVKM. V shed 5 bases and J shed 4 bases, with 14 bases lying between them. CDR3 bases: TGTGCCAGCAGTGCTCGACAGGGAGGCACCGGGGAGCTGTTTTTT. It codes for CASSARQGGTGELFF.

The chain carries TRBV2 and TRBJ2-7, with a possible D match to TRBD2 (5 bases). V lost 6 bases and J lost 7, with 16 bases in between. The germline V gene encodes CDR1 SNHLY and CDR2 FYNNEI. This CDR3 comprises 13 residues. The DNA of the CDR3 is TGTGCCAGCAGAGGTTTAATGTCGGGGGAGCAGTACTTC. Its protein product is CASRGLMSGEQYF.

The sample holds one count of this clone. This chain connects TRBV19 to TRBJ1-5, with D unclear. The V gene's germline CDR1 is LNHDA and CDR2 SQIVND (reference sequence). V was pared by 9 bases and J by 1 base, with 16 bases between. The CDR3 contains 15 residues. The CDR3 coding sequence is TGTGCCAGCTCTACGTTCGGGAGAAGCAATCAGCCCCAGCATTTT. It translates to CASSTFGRSNQPQHF.

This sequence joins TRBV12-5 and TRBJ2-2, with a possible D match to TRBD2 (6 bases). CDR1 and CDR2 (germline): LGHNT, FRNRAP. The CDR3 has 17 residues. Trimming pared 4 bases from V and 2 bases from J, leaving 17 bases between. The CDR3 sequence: CASGSNRDSGNTGELFF. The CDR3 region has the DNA TGTGCTAGTGGTTCGAACCGGGACTCAGGAAACACCGGGGAGCTGTTTTTT.

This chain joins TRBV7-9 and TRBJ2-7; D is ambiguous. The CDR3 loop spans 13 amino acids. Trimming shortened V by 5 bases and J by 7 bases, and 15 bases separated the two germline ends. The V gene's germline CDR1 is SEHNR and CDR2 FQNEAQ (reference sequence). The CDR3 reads CASSPAPGTEQYF. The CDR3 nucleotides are TGTGCCAGCAGCCCCGCACCGGGTACGGAGCAGTACTTC.

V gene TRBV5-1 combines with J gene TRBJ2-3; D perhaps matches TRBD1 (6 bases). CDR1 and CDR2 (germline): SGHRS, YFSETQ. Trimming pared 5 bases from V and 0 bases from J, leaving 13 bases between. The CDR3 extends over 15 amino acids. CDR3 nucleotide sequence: TGCGCCAGCAGACCAGGGGCGTCTAGCACAGATACGCAGTATTTT. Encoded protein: CASRPGASSTDTQYF.

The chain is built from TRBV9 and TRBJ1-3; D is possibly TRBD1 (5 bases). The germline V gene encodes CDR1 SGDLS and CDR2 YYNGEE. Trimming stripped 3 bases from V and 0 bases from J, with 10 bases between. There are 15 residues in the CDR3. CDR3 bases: TGTGCCAGCAGCGCTACGGACATCTCTGGAAACACCATATATTTT. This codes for CASSATDISGNTIYF.

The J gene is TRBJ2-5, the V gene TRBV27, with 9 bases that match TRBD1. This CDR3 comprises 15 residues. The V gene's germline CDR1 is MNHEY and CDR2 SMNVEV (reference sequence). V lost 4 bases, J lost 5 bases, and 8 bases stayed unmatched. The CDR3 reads CASSSLQGAWETQYF. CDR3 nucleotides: TGTGCCAGCAGTTCTTTACAGGGGGCGTGGGAGACCCAGTACTTC.

CDR3: CASSARWYYGYTF. CDR3 coding DNA: TGTGCCAGCAGTGCCCGGTGGTACTATGGCTACACCTTC. The chain links TRBV2 to TRBJ1-2, with D unclear. V dropped 4 bases and J dropped 3 bases, with 9 bases sitting between them. This CDR3 region has 13 residues. CDR1 and CDR2 (germline): SNHLY, FYNNEI. Variable domain in full (rest from reference TRBV2 and TRBJ1-2): EPEVTQTPSHQVTQMGQEVILRCVPISNHLYFYWYRQILGQKVEFLVSFYNNEISEKSEIFDDQFSVERPDGSNFTLKIRSTKLEDSAMYFCASSARWYYGYTFGSGTRLTVV.

The CDR3 coding sequence is TGTGCCAGCTCACAGGAGTCTGGAAACACCATATATTTT. Encoded protein: CASSQESGNTIYF. The chain combines TRBV18 with TRBJ1-3; D call uncertain. There are 13 residues in the CDR3. Germline V lookup: CDR1 KGHSH, CDR2 LQKENI. V was cut by 4 bases and J by 1 base, with 5 bases left in between.

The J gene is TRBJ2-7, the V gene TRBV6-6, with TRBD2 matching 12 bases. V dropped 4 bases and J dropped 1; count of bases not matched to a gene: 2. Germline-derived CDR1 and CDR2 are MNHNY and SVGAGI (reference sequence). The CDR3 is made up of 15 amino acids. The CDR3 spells CASSSGTSGSYEQYF. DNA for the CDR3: TGTGCCAGCAGTTCCGGGACTAGCGGGTCCTACGAGCAGTACTTC.

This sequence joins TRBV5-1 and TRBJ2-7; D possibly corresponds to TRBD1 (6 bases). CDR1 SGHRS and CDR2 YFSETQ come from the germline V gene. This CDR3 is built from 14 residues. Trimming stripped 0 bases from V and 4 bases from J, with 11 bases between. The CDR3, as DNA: TGCGCCAGCAGCTTGGGAGATCAGGGGTACGAGCAGTACTTC. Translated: CASSLGDQGYEQYF.

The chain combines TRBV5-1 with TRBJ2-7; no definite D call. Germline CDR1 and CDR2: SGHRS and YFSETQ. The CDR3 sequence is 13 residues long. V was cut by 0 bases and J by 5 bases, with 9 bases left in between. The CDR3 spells CASSLVPQNEQYF. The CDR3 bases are TGCGCCAGCAGCTTGGTCCCCCAAAACGAGCAGTACTTC.

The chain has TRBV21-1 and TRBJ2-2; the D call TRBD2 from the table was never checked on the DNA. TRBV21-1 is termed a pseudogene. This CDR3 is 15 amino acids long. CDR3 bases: TGTGCCAGCAACCTAGCGGGAGCGAACACCGGGGAGCTGTTTTTT. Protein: CASNLAGANTGELFF.

The CDR3, as DNA: TGTGCCAGCAGCTTAGCGGAGGAGCGGTACGAGCAGTACTTC. This encodes CASSLAEERYEQYF. The V gene is TRBV7-8, the J gene TRBJ2-7; weak D call: TRBD2 (5 bases). Between the trimmed V and J ends, which lost 0 bases and 4 bases, there was a span of 10 bases. CDR1 is SGHVS and CDR2 is FQNEAQ in the germline V gene. The CDR3 is 14 residues long.

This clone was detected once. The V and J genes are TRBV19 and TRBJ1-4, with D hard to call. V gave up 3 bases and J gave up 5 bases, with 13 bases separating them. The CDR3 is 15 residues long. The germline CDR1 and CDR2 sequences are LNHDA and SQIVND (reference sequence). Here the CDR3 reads CASSIASVNNEKLFF. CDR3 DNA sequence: TGTGCCAGTAGTATTGCGTCCGTCAACAATGAAAAACTGTTTTTT.

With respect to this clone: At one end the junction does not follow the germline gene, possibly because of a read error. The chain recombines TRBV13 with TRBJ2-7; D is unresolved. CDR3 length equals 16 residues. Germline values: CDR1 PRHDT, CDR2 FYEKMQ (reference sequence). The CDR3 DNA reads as TGTGCCAGCAGATTAGACGGGTCCCCTGAACCCTACGAGCAGTACTTC. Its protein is CASRLDGSPEPYEQYF.

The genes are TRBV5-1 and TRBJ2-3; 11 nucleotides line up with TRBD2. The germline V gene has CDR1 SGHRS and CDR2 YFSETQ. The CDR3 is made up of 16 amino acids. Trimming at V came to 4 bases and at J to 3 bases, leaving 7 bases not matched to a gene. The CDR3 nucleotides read TGCGCCAGCAGCATTAGCGGGAGGGCCGGTACAGATACGCAGTATTTT. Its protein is CASSISGRAGTDTQYF.

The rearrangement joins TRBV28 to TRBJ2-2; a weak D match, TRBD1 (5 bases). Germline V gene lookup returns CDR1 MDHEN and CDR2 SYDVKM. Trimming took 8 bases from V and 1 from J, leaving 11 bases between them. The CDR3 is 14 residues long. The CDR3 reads CASGALLNTGELFF. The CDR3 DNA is TGTGCCAGCGGGGCGCTCCTGAACACCGGGGAGCTGTTTTTT.